This T cell receptor (beta chain) was sequenced during a study of blood T cells in healthy people across ages (dated by TCRdb to between 2015 and 2016). For the wider study: In model experiments, template switching captured about one uniquely barcoded TCR beta cDNA molecule for every two T cells. Age-related changes in TCR beta repertoire diversity were measured in the study by deep sequencing normalized with unique cDNA molecular identifiers. Donors were grouped into four age groups: young (average 16 years), middle-aged (39), aged (around 56) and long-lived (about 82). For two donors (one aged 18 to 29 and one aged 80 or older), the study analyzed two additional independent replicas of 1 million unique cDNA reads from the same blood draw. Donors of different ages were randomly distributed across sequencing lanes to avoid experimental bias.

The library was built by means of 5' RACE. The data were produced on an Illumina HiSeq 2500. A second roughly 7 to 11 cycle PCR used a sample-barcoded 5' primer and a J-beta primer mix. A template-switch 5' adaptor carrying 12 random nucleotides introduced a unique molecular identifier onto each TCR beta cDNA molecule. Each sample yielded at least 2.5 million CDR3-containing paired-end reads. First-strand cDNA was synthesized from all RNA with the Mint cDNA synthesis kit, primed by a TRBC-specific oligonucleotide. All cDNA was treated with uracil-DNA glycosylase and then went through a first 18-cycle PCR with the universal primers M1SS and BC2_uni_R. As for how the authors treated the data: Each sample was normalized by randomly selecting 1 million high-quality reads, each carrying a distinct molecular identifier. Reads with shared molecular identifiers were discarded instead of being binned into consensus sequences. MiTCR, run with a Q25 quality threshold and the strictest error-elimination algorithm, handled CDR3 identification, clonotype clustering and error correction. A nonparametric unseen species model using Euler transformation provided a lower-bound estimate of total TCR beta diversity. TCRdb reanalyzed the raw reads on its own, using fastp at Q25 for trimming and MiXCR for clone calling, and kept in-frame beta chains. Rows matching on CDR3 protein sequence are summarized as one entry with the most common DNA and genes. TCRdb, not the original authors, processed these V and J calls. Present in this sample are fewer than 950,000 distinct CDR3 sequences, around 36% of which were seen just once. Of the sample, 10% to 15% falls within the top ten clones.

The donors were under 40 Caucasian individuals from Russia, aged roughly 6 to 100 years, who were systemically healthy. Each donor gave about 9.2 milliliters of peripheral blood, drawn into EDTA-treated Vacutainer tubes. Ficoll-Paque density-gradient centrifugation was used to isolate PBMCs, with at least 6 million per sample. Total RNA was extracted from PBMCs with Trizol reagent, with at least 6 micrograms obtained per sample. Naive CD45RAhigh/CD27high T cell percentages were measured by flow cytometry on a PBMC aliquot from every donor. Germline trimming amounts to 4 bases on V and 6 bases on J, with 6 as the count of junction bases outside the gene matches. The CDR3 starts with the cysteine, ends with the phenylalanine, and has 14 residues. CDR3 DNA only is kept here, 42 bases in frame from base 1. The germline V gene (reference sequence) sets CDR1 to MNHEY and CDR2 to SMNVEV. What the study reported, not specific to this receptor: Compared with the aged group, the long-lived group had more naive CD4+ T cells, fewer expanded clones and increased TCR diversity, a pattern suggesting age selection. Estimates of total diversity from one million sequenced T cells were regarded as lower bounds and underestimates. Observed TCR beta diversity per million T cells fell roughly linearly with age, and a significant reduction was already apparent by age roughly 41. A strong correlation was found between observed TCR beta diversity and the percentage of naive T cells measured by flow cytometry. The CMV infection status of donors was not known, potentially confounding age-related changes in expanded clonotypes. Because profiling used bulk unsorted PBMCs, naive and antigen-experienced compartments could not be compared conclusively.

This clonotype was seen a few times. The antigen it recognizes is unknown. Per-base qualities were not stored, and no clone one base away is much larger. The source is a man aged 18-30 years in good health. This receptor chain uses TRBV27 and TRBJ2-4; 7 junctional bases match TRBD1. The sample was blood. DNA sequence: TGTGCCAGCAGTTCTAAACAGGGGAGAAACATTCAGTACTTC. This encodes CASSSKQGRNIQYF.